This T cell receptor (beta chain) appears in the sequencing data of a study of post-analysis software for immune sequencing data. Study-level background: As for disease course, relapsing-remitting, secondary progressive and progressive-relapsing multiple sclerosis were all included.

Study-level findings and limits: When compared against controls, multiple sclerosis patients showed significantly lower normalized Chao1 diversity. Clustering by F measure revealed strong co-clustering among samples prepared together in one batch.

A word on this clonotype: Its target is not known.

Included in the TCR beta cDNA libraries were unique molecular identifiers. The source material, roughly 0.9 to 11 million T cells, gave rise to roughly 0.5 million cDNA molecules. A single record per CDR3 protein comes from TCRdb applying MiXCR to the PCR reads. The sample records around 500,000 distinct CDR3 sequences, around a third being singletons. The sequenced sample was blood. This receptor was obtained from a girl under 18 with multiple sclerosis.

The CDR3 sequence is CASSYLANQPQHF. The CDR3, as DNA: TGTGCCAGCAGTTACCTTGCCAATCAGCCCCAGCATTTT. The chain employs TRBV6-5 and TRBJ1-5; D unresolved. CDR3 size: 13 residues. V lost 2 bases and J lost 3, with 5 bases in between. Germline CDR1 and CDR2: MNHEY and SVGAGI.